This T cell receptor beta chain was profiled in a study of CD8 T cells in Susac syndrome. Reverse transcription of about 0.45 to 1 ug RNA was performed with random hexamers. TCRdb fed the immunoSEQ multiplex PCR reads into MiXCR, producing one record per CDR3 protein. The table includes about 160,000 distinct CDR3 sequences, about 91% detected once. The CDR3 loop spans 13 amino acids. Between the trimmed V and J ends, which lost 5 bases and 10 bases, there was a span of 20 bases. The germline gives CDR1 DFQATT, CDR2 SNEGSKA (reference sequence). The chain carries TRBV20-1 and TRBJ1-2; D is uncertain. The sequenced sample was CD4+ T cells from PBMCs. This receptor was identified in a human donor in good health. Here the CDR3 reads CSAPQTLGPLYTF. Here the CDR3 DNA reads TGCAGTGCTCCTCAGACCCTTGGGCCACTCTACACCTTC.